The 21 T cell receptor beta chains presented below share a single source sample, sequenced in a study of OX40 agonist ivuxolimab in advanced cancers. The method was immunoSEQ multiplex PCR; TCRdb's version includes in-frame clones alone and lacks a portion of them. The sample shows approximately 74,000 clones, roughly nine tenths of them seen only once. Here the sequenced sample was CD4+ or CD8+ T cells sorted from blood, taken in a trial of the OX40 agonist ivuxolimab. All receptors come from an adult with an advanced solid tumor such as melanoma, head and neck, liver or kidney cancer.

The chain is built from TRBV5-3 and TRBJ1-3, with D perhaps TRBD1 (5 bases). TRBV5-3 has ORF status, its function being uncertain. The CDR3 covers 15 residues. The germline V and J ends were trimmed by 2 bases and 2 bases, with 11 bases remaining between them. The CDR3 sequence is CARSFGAGPGNTIYF. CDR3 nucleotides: TGTGCCAGAAGCTTCGGGGCCGGTCCTGGAAACACCATATATTTT.

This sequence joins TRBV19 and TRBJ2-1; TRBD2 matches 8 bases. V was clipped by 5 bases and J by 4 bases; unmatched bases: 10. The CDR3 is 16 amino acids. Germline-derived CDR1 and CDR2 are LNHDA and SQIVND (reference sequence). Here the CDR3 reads CASSPRASGLYNEQFF. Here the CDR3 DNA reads TGTGCCAGTAGTCCCCGGGCTAGCGGGTTATACAATGAGCAGTTCTTC. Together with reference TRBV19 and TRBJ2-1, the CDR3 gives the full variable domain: DGGITQSPKYLFRKEGQNVTLSCEQNLNHDAMYWYRQDPGQGLRLIYYSQIVNDFQKGDIAEGYSVSREKKESFPLTVTSAQKNPTAFYLCASSPRASGLYNEQFFGPGTRLTVL.

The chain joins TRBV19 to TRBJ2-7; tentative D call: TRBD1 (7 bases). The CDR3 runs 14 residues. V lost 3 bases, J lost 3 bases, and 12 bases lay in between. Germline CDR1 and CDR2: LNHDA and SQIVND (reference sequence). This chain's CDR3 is CASSITRGDYEQYF. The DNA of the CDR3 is TGTGCCAGTAGTATTACCAGGGGGGACTACGAGCAGTACTTC.

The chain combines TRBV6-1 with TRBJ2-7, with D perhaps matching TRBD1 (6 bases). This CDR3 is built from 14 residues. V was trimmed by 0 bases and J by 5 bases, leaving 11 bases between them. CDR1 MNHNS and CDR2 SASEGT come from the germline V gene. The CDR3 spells CASSEAPQGHEQYF. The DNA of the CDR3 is TGTGCCAGCAGTGAAGCGCCCCAGGGGCACGAGCAGTACTTC.

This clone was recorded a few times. The CDR3: CASRTQTTEAFF. CDR3 DNA sequence: TGTGCCAGCAGGACACAGACAACTGAAGCTTTCTTT. The V call is TRBV7-9, the J call TRBJ1-1; no definite D call. The CDR3 length is 12 residues. The V gene lost 6 bases and the J gene lost 5 bases, with 10 bases spanning the gap. CDR1 SEHNR and CDR2 FQNEAQ come from the germline V gene (reference sequence).

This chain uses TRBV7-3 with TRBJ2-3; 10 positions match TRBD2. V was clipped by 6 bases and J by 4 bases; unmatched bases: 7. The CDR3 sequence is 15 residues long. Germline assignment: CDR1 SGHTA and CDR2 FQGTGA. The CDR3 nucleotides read TGTGCCAGCAGAGAGCGGGAGGGCCCGTCAGATACGCAGTATTTT. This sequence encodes CASREREGPSDTQYF.

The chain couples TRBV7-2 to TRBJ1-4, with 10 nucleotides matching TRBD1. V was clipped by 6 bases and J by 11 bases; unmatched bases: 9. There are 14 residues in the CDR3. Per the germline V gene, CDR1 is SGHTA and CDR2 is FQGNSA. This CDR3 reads CASRRQGAIEKLFF. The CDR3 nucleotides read TGTGCCAGCAGGAGACAGGGGGCGATTGAGAAACTGTTTTTT.

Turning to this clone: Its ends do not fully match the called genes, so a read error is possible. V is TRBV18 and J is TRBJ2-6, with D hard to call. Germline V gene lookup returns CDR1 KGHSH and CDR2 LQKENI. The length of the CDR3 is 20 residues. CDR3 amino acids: CASSAPPTLVSVSGANVLTF. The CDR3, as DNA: TGTGCCAGCTCAGCACCCCCGACTTTAGTAAGCGTCTCTGGGGCCAACGTCCTGACTTTC.

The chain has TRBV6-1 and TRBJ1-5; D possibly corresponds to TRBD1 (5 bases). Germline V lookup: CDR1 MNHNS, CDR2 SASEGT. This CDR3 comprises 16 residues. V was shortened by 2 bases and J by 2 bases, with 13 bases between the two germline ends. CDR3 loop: CASSELWGGRNQPQHF. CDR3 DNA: TGTGCCAGCAGTGAACTTTGGGGGGGTCGCAATCAGCCCCAGCATTTT.

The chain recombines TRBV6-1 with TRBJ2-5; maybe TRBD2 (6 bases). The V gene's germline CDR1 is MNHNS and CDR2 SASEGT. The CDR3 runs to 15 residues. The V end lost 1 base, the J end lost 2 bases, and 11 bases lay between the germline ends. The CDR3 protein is CASSEGGSGQETQYF. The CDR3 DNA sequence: TGTGCCAGCAGTGAAGGAGGTAGCGGACAAGAGACCCAGTACTTC.

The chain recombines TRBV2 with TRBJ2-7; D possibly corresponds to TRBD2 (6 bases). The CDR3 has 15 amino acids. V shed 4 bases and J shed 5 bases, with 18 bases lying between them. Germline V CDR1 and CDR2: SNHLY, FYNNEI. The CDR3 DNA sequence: TGTGCCAGCAGTGTTCACCCGGGACTCCGAAACGAGCAGTACTTC. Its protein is CASSVHPGLRNEQYF.

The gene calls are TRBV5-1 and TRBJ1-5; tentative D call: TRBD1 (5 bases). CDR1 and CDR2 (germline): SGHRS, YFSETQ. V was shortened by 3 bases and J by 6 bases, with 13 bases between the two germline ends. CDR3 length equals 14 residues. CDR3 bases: TGCGCCAGCAGCTCGGGGGTGGGGACTCAGCCCCAGCATTTT. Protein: CASSSGVGTQPQHF.

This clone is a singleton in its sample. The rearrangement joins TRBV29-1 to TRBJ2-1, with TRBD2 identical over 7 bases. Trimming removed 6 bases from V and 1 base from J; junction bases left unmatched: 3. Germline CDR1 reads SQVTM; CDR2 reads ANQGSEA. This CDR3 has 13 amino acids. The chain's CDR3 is CSVLADSYNEQFF. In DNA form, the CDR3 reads TGCAGCGTCCTAGCGGATTCCTACAATGAGCAGTTCTTC.

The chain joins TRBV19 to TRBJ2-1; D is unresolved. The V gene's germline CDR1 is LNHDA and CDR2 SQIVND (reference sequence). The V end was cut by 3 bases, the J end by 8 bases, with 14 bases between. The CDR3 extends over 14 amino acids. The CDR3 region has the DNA TGTGCCAGTAGTATCGGGCCCGGAAGCCATGAGCAGTTCTTC. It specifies CASSIGPGSHEQFF. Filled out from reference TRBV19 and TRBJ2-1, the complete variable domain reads DGGITQSPKYLFRKEGQNVTLSCEQNLNHDAMYWYRQDPGQGLRLIYYSQIVNDFQKGDIAEGYSVSREKKESFPLTVTSAQKNPTAFYLCASSIGPGSHEQFFGPGTRLTVL.

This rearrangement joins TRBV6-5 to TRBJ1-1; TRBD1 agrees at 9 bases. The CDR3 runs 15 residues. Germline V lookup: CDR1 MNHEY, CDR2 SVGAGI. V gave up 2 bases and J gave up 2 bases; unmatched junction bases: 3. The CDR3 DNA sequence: TGTGCCAGCAGTTACCCGGGACAGGGTAACACTGAAGCTTTCTTT. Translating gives CASSYPGQGNTEAFF.

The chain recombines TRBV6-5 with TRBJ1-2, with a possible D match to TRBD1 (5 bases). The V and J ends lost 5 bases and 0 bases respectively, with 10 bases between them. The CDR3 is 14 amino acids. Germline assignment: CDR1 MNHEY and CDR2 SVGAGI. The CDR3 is CASSRREANYGYTF. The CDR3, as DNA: TGTGCCAGCAGTCGCAGGGAGGCTAACTATGGCTACACCTTC.

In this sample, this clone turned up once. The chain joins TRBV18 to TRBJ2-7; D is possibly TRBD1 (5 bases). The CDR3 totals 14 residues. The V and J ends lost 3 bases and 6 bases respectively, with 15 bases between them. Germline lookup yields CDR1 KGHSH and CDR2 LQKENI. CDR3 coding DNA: TGTGCCAGCTCACCCGACAGTTTCCGTGTCGAGCAGTACTTC. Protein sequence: CASSPDSFRVEQYF.

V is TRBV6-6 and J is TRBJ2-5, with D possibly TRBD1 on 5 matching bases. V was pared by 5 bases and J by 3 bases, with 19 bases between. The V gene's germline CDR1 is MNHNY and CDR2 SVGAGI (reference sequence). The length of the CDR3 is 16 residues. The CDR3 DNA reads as TGTGCCAGCAGTCAACCACAAATCGACAGAAAAGAGACCCAGTACTTC. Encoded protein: CASSQPQIDRKETQYF.

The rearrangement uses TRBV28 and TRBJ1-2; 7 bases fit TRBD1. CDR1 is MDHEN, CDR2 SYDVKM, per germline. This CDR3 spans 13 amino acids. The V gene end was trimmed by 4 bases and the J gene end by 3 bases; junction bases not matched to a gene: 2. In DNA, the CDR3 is TGTGCCAGCAGTTCGACAGGGTACTATGGCTACACCTTC. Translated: CASSSTGYYGYTF.

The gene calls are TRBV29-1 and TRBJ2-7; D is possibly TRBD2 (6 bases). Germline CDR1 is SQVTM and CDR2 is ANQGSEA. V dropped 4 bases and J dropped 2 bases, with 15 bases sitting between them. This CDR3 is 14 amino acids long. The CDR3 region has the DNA TGCAGCGTTGCTCCGGGACTGACTCCCTACGAGCAGTACTTC. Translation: CSVAPGLTPYEQYF.

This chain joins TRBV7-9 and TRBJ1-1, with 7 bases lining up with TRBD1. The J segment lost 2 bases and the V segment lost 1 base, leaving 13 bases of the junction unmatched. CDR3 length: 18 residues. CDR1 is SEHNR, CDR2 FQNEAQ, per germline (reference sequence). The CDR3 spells CASSLGGPGGFLNTEAFF. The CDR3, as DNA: TGTGCCAGCAGCTTAGGTGGGCCAGGGGGTTTCCTCAACACTGAAGCTTTCTTT.